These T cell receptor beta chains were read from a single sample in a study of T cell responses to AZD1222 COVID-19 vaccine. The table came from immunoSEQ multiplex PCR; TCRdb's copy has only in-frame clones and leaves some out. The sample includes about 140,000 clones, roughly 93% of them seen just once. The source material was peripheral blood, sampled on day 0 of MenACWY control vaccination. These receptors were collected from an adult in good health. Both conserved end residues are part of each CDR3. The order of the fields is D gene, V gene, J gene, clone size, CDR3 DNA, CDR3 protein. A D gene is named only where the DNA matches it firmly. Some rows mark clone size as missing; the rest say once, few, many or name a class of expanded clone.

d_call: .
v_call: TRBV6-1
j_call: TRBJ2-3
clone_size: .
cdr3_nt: TGTGCCAGCAGTGAAGGGGAGGGGGACACAGATACGCAGTATTTT
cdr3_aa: CASSEGEGDTDTQYF

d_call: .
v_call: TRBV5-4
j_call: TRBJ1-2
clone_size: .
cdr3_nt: TGTGCCAGCAGCTGGGATGGGTTGCATGGCTACACCTTC
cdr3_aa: CASSWDGLHGYTF

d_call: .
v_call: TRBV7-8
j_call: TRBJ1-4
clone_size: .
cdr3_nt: TGTGCCAGCAGCTTGAACACACACAGTACGGGGGGCGGTGAAAAACTGTTTTTT
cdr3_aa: CASSLNTHSTGGGEKLFF

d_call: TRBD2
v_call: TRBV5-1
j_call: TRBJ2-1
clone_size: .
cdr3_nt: TGCGCCAGCAGCTTCCAACTAGCGGGGGACCCCAATGAGCAGTTCTTC
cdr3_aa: CASSFQLAGDPNEQFF

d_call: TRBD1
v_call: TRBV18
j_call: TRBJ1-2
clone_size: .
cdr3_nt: TGTGCCAGCTCACTCGGACAGGGATCTAATGGCTACACCTTC
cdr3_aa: CASSLGQGSNGYTF

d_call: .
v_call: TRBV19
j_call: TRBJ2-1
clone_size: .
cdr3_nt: TGTGCCAGTAGTATCAAGACGGGAAGTGAGCAGTTCTTC
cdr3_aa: CASSIKTGSEQFF

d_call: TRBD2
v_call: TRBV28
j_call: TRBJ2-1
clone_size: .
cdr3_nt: TGTGCCAGCGGTTCTACTAGCGGGATCTACAATGAGCAGTTCTTC
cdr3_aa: CASGSTSGIYNEQFF

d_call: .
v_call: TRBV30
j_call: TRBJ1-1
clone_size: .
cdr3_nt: TGTGCCTGGAGTGTAAACCTGAACACTGAAGCTTTCTTT
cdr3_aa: CAWSVNLNTEAFF

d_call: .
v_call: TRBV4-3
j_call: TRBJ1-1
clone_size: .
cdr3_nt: TGCGCCAGCAGCCAAGTAGGGATACAAAGGACAAAAGCTTTCTTT
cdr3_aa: CASSQVGIQRTKAFF

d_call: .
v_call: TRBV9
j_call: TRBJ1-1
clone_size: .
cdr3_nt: TGTGCCAGCAGCGTAAAGGACACTGAAGCTTTCTTT
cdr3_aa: CASSVKDTEAFF

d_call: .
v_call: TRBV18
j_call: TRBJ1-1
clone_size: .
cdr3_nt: TGTGCCAGCTCCCTGAACACTGAAGCTTTCTTT
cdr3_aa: CASSLNTEAFF

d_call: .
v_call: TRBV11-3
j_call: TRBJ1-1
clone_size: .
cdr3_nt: TGTGCCAGCAGCTTAGTATGGCCGGATGGTGAAGCTTTCTTT
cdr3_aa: CASSLVWPDGEAFF

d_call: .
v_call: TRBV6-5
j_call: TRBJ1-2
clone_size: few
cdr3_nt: TGTGCCAGCAGGAATACAAATAACTATGGCTACACCTTC
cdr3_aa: CASRNTNNYGYTF

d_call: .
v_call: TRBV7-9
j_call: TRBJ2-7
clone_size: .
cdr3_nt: TGTGCCAGCAGCTTCGACAGGATTCACTACGAGCAGTACTTC
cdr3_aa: CASSFDRIHYEQYF

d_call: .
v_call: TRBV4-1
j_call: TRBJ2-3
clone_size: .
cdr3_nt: TGCGCCAGCAGCCATCCGTCGACACCAGATACGCAGTATTTT
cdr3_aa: CASSHPSTPDTQYF

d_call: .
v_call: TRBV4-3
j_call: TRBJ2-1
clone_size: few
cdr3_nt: TGCGCCAGCAGCCAAGATGGGGTTGGAGACAATGAGCAGTTCTTC
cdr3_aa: CASSQDGVGDNEQFF

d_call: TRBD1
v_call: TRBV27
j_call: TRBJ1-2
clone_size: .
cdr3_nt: TGTGCCAGCAGTTATGGGCAGGGGGGGGCGGGCGGCTACACCTTC
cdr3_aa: CASSYGQGGAGGYTF

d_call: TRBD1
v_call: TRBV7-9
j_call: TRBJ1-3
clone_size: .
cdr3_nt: TGTGCCAGCAGCCCAGATCCCCCGGACAGGGGGTCTGGAAACACCATATATTTT
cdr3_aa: CASSPDPPDRGSGNTIYF

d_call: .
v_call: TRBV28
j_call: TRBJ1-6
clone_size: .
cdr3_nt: TGTGCCAGCTACGGGGGCATGGGTTCACCCCTCCACTTT
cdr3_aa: CASYGGMGSPLHF

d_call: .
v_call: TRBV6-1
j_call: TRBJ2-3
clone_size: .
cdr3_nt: TGTGCCAGCAGTGCTTTCCTGAGGGCCATTAGCACAGATACGCAGTATTTT
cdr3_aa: CASSAFLRAISTDTQYF